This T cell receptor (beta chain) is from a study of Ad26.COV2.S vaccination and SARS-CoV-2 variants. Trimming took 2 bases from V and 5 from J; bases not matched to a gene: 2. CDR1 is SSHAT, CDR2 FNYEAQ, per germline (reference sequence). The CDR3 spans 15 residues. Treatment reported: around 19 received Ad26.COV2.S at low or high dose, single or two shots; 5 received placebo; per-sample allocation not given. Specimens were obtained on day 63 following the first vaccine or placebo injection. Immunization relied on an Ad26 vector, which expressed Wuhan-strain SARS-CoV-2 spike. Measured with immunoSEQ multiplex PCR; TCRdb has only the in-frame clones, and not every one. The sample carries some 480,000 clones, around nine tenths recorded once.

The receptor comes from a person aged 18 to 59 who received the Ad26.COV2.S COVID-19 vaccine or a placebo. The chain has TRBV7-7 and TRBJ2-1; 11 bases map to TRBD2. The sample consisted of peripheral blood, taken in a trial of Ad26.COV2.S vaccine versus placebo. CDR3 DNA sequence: TGTGCCAGCAGCTTAAATAGCGGGAGGGACAATGAGCAGTTCTTC. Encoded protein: CASSLNSGRDNEQFF.